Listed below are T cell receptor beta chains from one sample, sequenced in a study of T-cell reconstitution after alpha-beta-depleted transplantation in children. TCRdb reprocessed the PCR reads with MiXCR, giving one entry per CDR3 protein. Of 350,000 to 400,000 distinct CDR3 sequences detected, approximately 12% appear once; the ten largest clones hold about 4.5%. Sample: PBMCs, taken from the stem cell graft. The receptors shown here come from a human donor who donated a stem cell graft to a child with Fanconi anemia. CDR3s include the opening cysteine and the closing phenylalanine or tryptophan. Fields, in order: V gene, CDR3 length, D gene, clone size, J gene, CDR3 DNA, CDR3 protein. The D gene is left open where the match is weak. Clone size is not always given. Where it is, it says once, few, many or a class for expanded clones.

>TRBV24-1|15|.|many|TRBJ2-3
TGTGCCACCAGTGACAGGCCTGGGAGCACAGATACGCAGTATTTT
CATSDRPGSTDTQYF
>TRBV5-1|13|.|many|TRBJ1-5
TGCGCCAGCAGCTTGGAGTCAAATCAGCCCCAGCATTTT
CASSLESNQPQHF
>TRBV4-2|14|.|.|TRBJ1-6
TGTGCCAGCAGCCAGGACGGGACGATTTCACCCCTCCACTTT
CASSQDGTISPLHF
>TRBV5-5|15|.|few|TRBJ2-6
TGTGCCAGCAGCGCTACAGGGTTCGGGGCCAACGTCCTGACTTTC
CASSATGFGANVLTF
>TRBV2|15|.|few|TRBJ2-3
TGTGCCAGCAGTGTTCAAGGGCAAGGGGGGGATACGCAGTATTTT
CASSVQGQGGDTQYF
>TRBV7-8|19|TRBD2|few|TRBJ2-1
TGTGCCAGCAGCTTATGGAATTCCCGACTAGCGGGGGGGAGTAATGAGCAGTTCTTC
CASSLWNSRLAGGSNEQFF
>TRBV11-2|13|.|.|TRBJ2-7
TGTTCCAGCAGCCTGGGGGTCCCCTACGAGCAGTACTTC
CSSSLGVPYEQYF
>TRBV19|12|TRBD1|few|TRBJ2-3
TGTGCCAGTGGAATACAGGGGGATACGCAGTATTTT
CASGIQGDTQYF
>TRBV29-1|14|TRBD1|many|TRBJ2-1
TGCAGCGTCGTCCGGGACAGGGGTTACAATGAGCAGTTCTTC
CSVVRDRGYNEQFF
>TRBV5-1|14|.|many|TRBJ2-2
TGCGCCAGCAGCTTAGGCAGGGGTGACGGGGAGCTGTTTTTT
CASSLGRGDGELFF
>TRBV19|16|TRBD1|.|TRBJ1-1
TGTGCCAGTATTCCGGACAGGGGCGTCTTGAGGACTGAAGCTTTCTTT
CASIPDRGVLRTEAFF